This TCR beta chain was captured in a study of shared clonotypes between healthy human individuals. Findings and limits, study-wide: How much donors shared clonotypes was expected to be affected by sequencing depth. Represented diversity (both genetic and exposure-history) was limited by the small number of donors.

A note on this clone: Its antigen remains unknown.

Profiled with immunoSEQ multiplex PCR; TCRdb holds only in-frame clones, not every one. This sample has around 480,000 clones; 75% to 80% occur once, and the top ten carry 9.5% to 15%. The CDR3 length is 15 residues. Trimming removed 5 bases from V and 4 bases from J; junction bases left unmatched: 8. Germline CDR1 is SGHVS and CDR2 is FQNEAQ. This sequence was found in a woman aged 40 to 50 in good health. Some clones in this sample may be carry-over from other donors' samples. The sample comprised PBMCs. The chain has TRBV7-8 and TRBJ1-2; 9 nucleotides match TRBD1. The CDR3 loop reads CASSPRTGVGYGYTF. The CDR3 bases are TGTGCCAGCAGCCCCAGGACAGGGGTGGGCTATGGCTACACCTTC. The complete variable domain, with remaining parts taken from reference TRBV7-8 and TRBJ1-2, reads GAGVSQSPRYKVAKRGQDVALRCDPISGHVSLFWYQQALGQGPEFLTYFQNEAQLDKSGLPSDRFFAERPEGSVSTLKIQRTQQEDSAVYLCASSPRTGVGYGYTFGSGTRLTVV.